The subject of this entry is one TCR beta chain. Antigen: not known. The naive CD8 fraction comprised CD45RO-negative cells positively selected for CCR7 and excluded terminally differentiated effector memory CD45RA+ cells. These data come from a study of shared clonotypes between healthy human individuals. Study-level points and caveats: Sorted-subset samples were not fully sequenced, rarefaction indicated.

Deletions cut 3 bases from V and 5 bases from J, with 13 bases between. This CDR3 is built from 14 residues. Germline assignment: CDR1 SGHVS and CDR2 FQNEAQ. Under the authors' procedure: ImmunoSEQ output lacked quality scores and full-length reads, limiting matched filtering. TCRdb's table, derived via immunoSEQ multiplex PCR, lists solely in-frame clones and lacks some. The V and J calls and the clone size are those of that table, but D and trimming were determined from the DNA. The sample includes around 560,000 clones, roughly 96% of them seen just once. The chain employs TRBV7-8 and TRBJ1-1, with D unresolved. This sequence was found in a woman in her 30s in good health. Material: naive CD8+ T cells sorted from blood. CDR3 residues: CASSFQVSGTEAFF. The CDR3 DNA reads as TGTGCCAGCAGCTTCCAGGTATCGGGAACTGAAGCTTTCTTT.